Listed here is a single T cell receptor beta chain. What it binds is not known. This entry is derived from a study of blood T cells in healthy people across ages. Trimming stripped 0 bases from V and 6 bases from J, with 14 bases between. This CDR3 is built from 15 residues. In germline, CDR1 is LGHNA, CDR2 YNFKEQ. A second about 7 to 12 cycle PCR used barcoded and J-beta primers. A single record per CDR3 protein comes from TCRdb applying MiXCR to the 5' RACE reads. The sample shows hundreds of thousands of distinct CDR3 sequences, less than 60% of them seen only once. Points from the study as a whole: In the absence of known donor CMV status, changes in expanded clonotypes were possibly confounded.

The chain links TRBV4-2 to TRBJ2-5; the D gene is possibly TRBD2 (5 bases). The TCR was taken from an elderly man in good health. The sample taken for sequencing was blood. The CDR3 DNA reads as TGTGCCAGCAGCCAAGATAGAGGGCTTCAGCAGACCCAGTACTTC. Its protein product is CASSQDRGLQQTQYF.